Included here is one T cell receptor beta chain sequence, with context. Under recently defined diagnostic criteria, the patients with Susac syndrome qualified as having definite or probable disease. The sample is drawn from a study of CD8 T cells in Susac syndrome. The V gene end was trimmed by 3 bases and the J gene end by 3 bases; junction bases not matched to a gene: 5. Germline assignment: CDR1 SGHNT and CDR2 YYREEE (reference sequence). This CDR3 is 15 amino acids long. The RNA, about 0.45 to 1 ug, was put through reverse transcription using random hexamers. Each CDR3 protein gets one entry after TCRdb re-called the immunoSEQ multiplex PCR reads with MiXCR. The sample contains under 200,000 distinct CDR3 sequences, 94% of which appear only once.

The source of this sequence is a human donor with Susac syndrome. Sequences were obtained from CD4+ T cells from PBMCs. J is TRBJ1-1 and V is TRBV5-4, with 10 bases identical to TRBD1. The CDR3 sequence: CASSSGQGRDTEAFF. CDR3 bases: TGTGCCAGCAGCTCGGGACAGGGGAGGGACACTGAAGCTTTCTTT.